Each of the 7 T cell receptor beta chains below was sequenced from the same sample in a study of T cell responses to AZD1222 COVID-19 vaccine. The table came from immunoSEQ multiplex PCR; TCRdb's copy has only in-frame clones and leaves some out. The sample shows 150,000 to 200,000 clones, around 90% of them seen only once. The material was peripheral blood, obtained on day 0 of AZD1222 vaccination. These TCRs come from an adult in good health.

The chain employs TRBV7-8 and TRBJ1-5; TRBD1 might be the D (6 bases). Trimming cost V 4 bases and J 4 bases, with 8 bases left between them. Germline V CDR1 and CDR2: SGHVS, FQNEAQ. The CDR3 extends over 13 amino acids. The CDR3 region is CASSYRVNQPQHF. CDR3 nucleotide sequence: TGTGCCAGCAGCTACAGGGTTAATCAGCCCCAGCATTTT.

The chain links TRBV28 to TRBJ1-2; maybe TRBD1 (6 bases). This CDR3 region has 12 residues. V dropped 5 bases and J dropped 5 bases, with 9 bases sitting between them. Germline V lookup: CDR1 MDHEN, CDR2 SYDVKM. The CDR3 bases are TGTGCCAGCAGTCCGGACAGTTATGGCTACACCTTC. Protein sequence: CASSPDSYGYTF.

This sequence joins TRBV18 and TRBJ1-1; D is uncertain. Germline CDR1 KGHSH, CDR2 LQKENI. The CDR3 has 14 residues. Deletions cut 0 bases from V and 3 bases from J, with 8 bases between. CDR3 DNA: TGTGCCAGCTCACCACCGGGCAGGTACACTGAAGCTTTCTTT. Protein: CASSPPGRYTEAFF.

This clone was seen only a few times. This chain uses TRBV30 with TRBJ1-2; 9 positions match TRBD1. The ends lost 2 bases at V and 7 bases at J; junction bases unmatched: 11. The length of the CDR3 is 15 residues. Germline CDR1 is GTSNPN and CDR2 is SVGIG (reference sequence). CDR3 amino acids: CAWSKGQGIWFGYTF. CDR3 nucleotide sequence: TGTGCCTGGAGTAAGGGACAGGGTATCTGGTTTGGCTACACCTTC.

The chain links TRBV14 to TRBJ1-2; D remains unclear. CDR1 and CDR2 from the germline V gene are SGHDN and FVKESK. The CDR3 sequence is 20 residues long. Trimming removed 4 bases from V and 2 bases from J, with 29 bases in between. CDR3 sequence (DNA): TGTGCCAGCAGCCGGATTAACCTGGTTGGTAGTATGACGATGAACTATGGCTACACCTTC. Translating gives CASSRINLVGSMTMNYGYTF. Drawing the rest from reference TRBV14 and TRBJ1-2, the complete variable domain is EAGVTQFPSHSVIEKGQTVTLRCDPISGHDNLYWYRRVMGKEIKFLLHFVKESKQDESGMPNNRFLAERTGGTYSTLKVQPAELEDSGVYFCASSRINLVGSMTMNYGYTFGSGTRLTVV.

In nucleotides, the CDR3 is TGTGCCAGCAGCCAAGGGAACGGGAGGGCCGAAGAGACCCAGTACTTC. It encodes CASSQGNGRAEETQYF. The chain employs TRBV3-1 (or the pseudogene TRBV3-2) and TRBJ2-5, with 8 positions matching TRBD2. The CDR3 is 16 amino acids. Germline CDR1 reads LGHDT; CDR2 reads YNNKEL (reference sequence). V was pared by 1 base and J by 3 bases, with 7 bases of the junction left unmatched.

This clone was detected once. The J gene is TRBJ2-7, the V gene TRBV7-2; 9 bases align to TRBD1. CDR3 size: 15 residues. J was trimmed by 4 bases and V by 0 bases; bases with no gene match: 4. Germline CDR1 SGHTA, CDR2 FQGNSA. The CDR3 sequence is CASSLAGGQGYEQYF. The CDR3 bases are TGTGCCAGCAGCTTAGCGGGGGGACAGGGATACGAGCAGTACTTC.